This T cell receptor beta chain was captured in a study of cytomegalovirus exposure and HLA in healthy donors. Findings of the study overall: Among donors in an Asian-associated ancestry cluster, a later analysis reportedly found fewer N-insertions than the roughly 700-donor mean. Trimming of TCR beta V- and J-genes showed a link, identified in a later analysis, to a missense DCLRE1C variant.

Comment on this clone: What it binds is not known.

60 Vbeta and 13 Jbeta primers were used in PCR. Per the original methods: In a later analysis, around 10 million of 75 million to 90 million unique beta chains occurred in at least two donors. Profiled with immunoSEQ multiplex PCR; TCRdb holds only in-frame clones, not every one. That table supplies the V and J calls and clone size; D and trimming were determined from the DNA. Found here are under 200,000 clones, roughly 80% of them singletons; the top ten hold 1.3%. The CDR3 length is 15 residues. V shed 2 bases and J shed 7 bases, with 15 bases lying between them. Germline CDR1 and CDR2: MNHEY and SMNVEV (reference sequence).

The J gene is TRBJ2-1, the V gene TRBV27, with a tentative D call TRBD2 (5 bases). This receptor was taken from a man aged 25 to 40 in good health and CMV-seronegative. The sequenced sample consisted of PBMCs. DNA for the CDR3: TGTGCCAGCAGTTTAGCGGAGGCCAGTATTAATGAGCAGTTCTTC. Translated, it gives CASSLAEASINEQFF.